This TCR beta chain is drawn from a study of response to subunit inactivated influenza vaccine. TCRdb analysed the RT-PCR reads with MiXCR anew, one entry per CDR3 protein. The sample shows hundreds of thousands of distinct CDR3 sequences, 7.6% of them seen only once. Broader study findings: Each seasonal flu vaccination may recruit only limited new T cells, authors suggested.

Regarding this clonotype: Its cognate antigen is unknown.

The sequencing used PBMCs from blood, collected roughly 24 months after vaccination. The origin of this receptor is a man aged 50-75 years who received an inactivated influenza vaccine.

The CDR3 DNA is TGCAGTGCCGAGCGGGAAATTTCCTACGAGCAGTACTTC. Its translation is CSAEREISYEQYF. The chain combines TRBV20-1 with TRBJ2-7, with 7 bases identical to TRBD2. After removal of 6 bases from V and 1 base from J, the junction contained 6 bases not matched to a gene. The CDR3 length is 13 residues. Germline CDR1 and CDR2: DFQATT and SNEGSKA (reference sequence).